This T cell receptor (beta chain) derives from a study of shared clonotypes between healthy human individuals. Method: immunoSEQ multiplex PCR; TCRdb's copy keeps in-frame clones and lacks some. The sample has about 510,000 clones; around 79% are singletons. With respect to this clone: Its antigen is still unknown.

The study, taken as a whole, reports: The expectation was that sequencing depth would affect clonotype sharing among donors. Only blood was sampled; tissue repertoires likely differ.

Germline-derived CDR1 and CDR2 are LNHNV and YYDKDF (reference sequence). CDR3 length: 14 amino acids. V lost 2 bases, J lost 2 bases, and 7 bases lay in between. Caucasian adults living in Nashville, Tennessee, provided all samples. The chain couples TRBV15 to TRBJ1-3; maybe TRBD1 (5 bases). The sample comprised PBMCs. The source of this sequence is a middle-aged woman in good health. Some clones in this sample may be carry-over from other donors' samples. The chain's CDR3 is CATSRSGTGNTIYF. CDR3 bases: TGTGCCACCAGCAGATCAGGGACTGGAAACACCATATATTTT.